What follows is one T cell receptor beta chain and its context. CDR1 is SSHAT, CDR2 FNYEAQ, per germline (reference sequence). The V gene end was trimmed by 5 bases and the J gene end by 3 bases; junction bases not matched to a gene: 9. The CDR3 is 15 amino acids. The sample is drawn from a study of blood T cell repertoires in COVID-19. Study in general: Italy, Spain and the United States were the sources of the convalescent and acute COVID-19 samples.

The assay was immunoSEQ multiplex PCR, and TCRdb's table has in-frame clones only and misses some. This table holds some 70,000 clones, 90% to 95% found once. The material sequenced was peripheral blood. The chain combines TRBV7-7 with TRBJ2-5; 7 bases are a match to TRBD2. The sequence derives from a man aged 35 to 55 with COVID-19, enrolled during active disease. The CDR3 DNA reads TGTGCCAGCAGCATAGATGGGAGGGGAAAAGAGACCCAGTACTTC. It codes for CASSIDGRGKETQYF.